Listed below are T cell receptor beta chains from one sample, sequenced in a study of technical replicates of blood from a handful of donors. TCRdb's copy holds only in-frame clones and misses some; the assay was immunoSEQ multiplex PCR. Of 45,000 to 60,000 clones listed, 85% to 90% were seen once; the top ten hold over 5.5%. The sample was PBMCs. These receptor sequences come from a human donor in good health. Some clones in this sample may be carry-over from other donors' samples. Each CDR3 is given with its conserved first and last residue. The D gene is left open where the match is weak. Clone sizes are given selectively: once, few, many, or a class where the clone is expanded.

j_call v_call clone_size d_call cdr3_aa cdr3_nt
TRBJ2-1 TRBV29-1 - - CSVVEPISYNEQFF TGCAGCGTTGTTGAGCCCATCTCCTACAATGAGCAGTTCTTC
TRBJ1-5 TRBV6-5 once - CASSPNSNQPQHF TGTGCCAGCAGTCCTAATAGCAATCAGCCCCAGCATTTT
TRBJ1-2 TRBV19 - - CASSLPRRGGGTSNYGYTF TGTGCCAGTAGTCTCCCTCGGCGGGGTGGAGGGACCTCTAACTATGGCTACACCTTC
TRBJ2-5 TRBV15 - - CATSSMRYETQYF TGTGCCACCAGCTCGATGAGATATGAGACCCAGTACTTC
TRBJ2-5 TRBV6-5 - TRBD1 CASSLNRGYQETQYF TGTGCCAGCAGTTTAAACAGGGGGTATCAAGAGACCCAGTACTTC
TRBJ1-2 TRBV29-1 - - CSAGGTGGYTF TGCAGCGCCGGCGGGACGGGGGGCTACACCTTC
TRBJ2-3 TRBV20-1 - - CSANTDTQYF TGCAGTGCCAACACAGATACGCAGTATTTT
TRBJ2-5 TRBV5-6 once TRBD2 CASSETSVQETQYF TGTGCCAGCAGCGAAACTAGCGTCCAAGAGACCCAGTACTTC
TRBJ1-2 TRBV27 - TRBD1 CASSRQGNYGYTF TGTGCCAGCAGTCGACAGGGGAACTATGGCTACACCTTC
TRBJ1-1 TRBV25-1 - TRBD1 CASRATGGHAEAFF TGTGCCAGCAGGGCAACAGGGGGGCATGCTGAAGCTTTCTTT
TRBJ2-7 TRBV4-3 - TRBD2 CASSQVLAGGGEQYF TGCGCCAGCAGCCAAGTACTAGCGGGAGGGGGGGAGCAGTACTTC
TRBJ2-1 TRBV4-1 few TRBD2 CASSFLAGGPGDEQFF TGCGCCAGCAGCTTTCTAGCGGGGGGGCCAGGGGATGAGCAGTTCTTC
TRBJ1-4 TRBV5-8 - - CASSLARSTTNEKLFF TGTGCCAGCAGCTTAGCGCGTTCTACAACTAATGAAAAACTGTTTTTT
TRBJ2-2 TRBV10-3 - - CAISAPDSLGEANTGELFF TGTGCCATCAGTGCCCCAGATTCCCTGGGGGAGGCGAACACCGGGGAGCTGTTTTTT
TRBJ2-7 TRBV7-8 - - CASSLRGAIYEQYF TGTGCCAGCAGCTTAAGGGGCGCAATCTACGAGCAGTACTTC
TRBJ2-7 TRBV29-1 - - CSVGARQATYEQYF TGCAGCGTTGGGGCGAGACAGGCGACCTACGAGCAGTACTTC
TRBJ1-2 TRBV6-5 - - CATSNGRGANGYTF TGTGCCACCAGCAATGGTCGGGGGGCAAATGGCTACACCTTC
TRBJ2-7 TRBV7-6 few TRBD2 CASSLTSGSSYEQYF TGTGCCAGCAGCTTGACTAGCGGGAGTTCCTACGAGCAGTACTTC
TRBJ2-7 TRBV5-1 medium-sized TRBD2 CASSPTSWFQTSGRLYEQYF TGCGCCAGCTCACCGACATCTTGGTTTCAGACTAGCGGGCGACTGTACGAGCAGTACTTC
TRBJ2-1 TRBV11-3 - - CASSLLGAGEQFF TGTGCCAGCAGCTTATTGGGGGCCGGTGAGCAGTTCTTC
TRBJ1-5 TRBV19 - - CASSMGLTQPQHF TGTGCCAGTAGTATGGGCCTCACCCAGCCCCAGCATTTT
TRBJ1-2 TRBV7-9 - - CASSLSPGVVYGYTF TGTGCCAGCAGCTTAAGTCCAGGGGTGGTCTATGGCTACACCTTC
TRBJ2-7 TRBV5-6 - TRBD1 CASSPQGVVEQYF TGTGCCAGCAGTCCTCAGGGGGTGGTCGAGCAGTACTTC
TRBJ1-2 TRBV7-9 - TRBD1 CASSLKRTGGYGYTF TGTGCCAGCAGCTTAAAGAGGACAGGGGGGTATGGCTACACCTTC
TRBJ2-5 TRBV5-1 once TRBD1 CASSLSTGTGREETQYF TGCGCCAGCAGCTTAAGTACTGGGACAGGTCGTGAAGAGACCCAGTACTTC
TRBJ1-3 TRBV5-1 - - CASSPGVSGNTIYF TGCGCCAGCTCACCGGGGGTCTCTGGAAACACCATATATTTT
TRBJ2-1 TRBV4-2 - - CASSQDRGPYNEQFF TGTGCCAGCAGCCAAGACAGGGGACCCTACAATGAGCAGTTCTTC
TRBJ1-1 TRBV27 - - CASSLGPVVRTEAFF TGTGCCAGCAGCCTGGGCCCAGTTGTTAGGACTGAAGCTTTCTTT
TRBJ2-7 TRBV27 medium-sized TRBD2 CASGTSGSNEQYF TGTGCCAGCGGGACTAGCGGGAGCAACGAGCAGTACTTC
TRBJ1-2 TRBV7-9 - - CASSPGGRSMVNGYTF TGTGCCAGCAGCCCCGGCGGCCGAAGCATGGTAAATGGCTACACCTTC
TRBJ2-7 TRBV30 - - CAWSRGGATYEQYF TGTGCCTGGAGTAGGGGCGGGGCCACCTACGAGCAGTACTTC
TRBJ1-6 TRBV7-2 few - CASSLVGSSYNSPLHF TGTGCCAGCAGCTTAGTTGGGAGCTCCTATAATTCACCCCTCCACTTT
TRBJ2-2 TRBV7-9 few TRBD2 CASSFVAGGTGELFF TGTGCCAGCAGCTTCGTAGCGGGAGGGACCGGGGAGCTGTTTTTT
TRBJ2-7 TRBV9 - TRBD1 CASSTTGTGYEQYF TGTGCCAGCAGCACCACCGGGACAGGCTACGAGCAGTACTTC
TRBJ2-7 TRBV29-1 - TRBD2 CSVAKGGAGEWEQYF TGCAGCGTTGCTAAGGGAGGGGCAGGAGAATGGGAGCAGTACTTC
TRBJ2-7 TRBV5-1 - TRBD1 CASSLTGGLYEQYF TGCGCCAGCAGCTTAACAGGGGGCCTCTACGAGCAGTACTTC
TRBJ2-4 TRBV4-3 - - CASSQDKAQTKNIQYF TGCGCCAGCAGCCAAGATAAGGCACAGACCAAAAACATTCAGTACTTC
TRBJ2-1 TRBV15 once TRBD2 CATSRDRTSGRNEQFF TGTGCCACCAGCAGAGATCGCACTAGCGGGAGAAATGAGCAGTTCTTC
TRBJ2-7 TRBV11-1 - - CASSVETGEQYF TGTGCCAGCAGCGTAGAAACGGGCGAGCAGTACTTC
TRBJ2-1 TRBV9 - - CASSVGHNEQFF TGTGCCAGCAGCGTTGGCCATAATGAGCAGTTCTTC
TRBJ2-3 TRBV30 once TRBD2 CAWTVAGGPPDTQYF TGTGCCTGGACCGTAGCGGGAGGACCGCCCGATACGCAGTATTTT
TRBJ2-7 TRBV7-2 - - CASSPDYRAPYEQYF TGTGCCAGCAGCCCAGATTACAGGGCCCCCTACGAGCAGTACTTC